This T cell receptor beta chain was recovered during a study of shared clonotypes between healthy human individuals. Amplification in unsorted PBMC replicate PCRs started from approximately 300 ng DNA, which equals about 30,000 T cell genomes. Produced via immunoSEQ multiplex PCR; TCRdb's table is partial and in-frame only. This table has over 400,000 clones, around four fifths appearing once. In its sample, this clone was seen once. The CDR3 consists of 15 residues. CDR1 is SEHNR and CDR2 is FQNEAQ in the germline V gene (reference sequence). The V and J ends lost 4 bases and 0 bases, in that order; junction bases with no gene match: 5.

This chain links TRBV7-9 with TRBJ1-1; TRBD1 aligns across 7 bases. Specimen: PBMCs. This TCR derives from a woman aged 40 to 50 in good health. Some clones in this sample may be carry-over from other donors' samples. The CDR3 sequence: CASSSTRGMNTEAFF. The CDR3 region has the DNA TGTGCCAGCAGCTCCACCAGGGGGATGAACACTGAAGCTTTCTTT.